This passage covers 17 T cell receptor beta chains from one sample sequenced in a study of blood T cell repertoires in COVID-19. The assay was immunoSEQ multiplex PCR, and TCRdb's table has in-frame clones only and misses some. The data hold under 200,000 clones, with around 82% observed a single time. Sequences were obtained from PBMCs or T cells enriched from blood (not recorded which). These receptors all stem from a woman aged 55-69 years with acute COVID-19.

As DNA, the CDR3 is TGTGCCAGCAGCCAAGAGCAGGGGTCCACTGGGGCCAACGTCCTGACTTTC. It codes for CASSQEQGSTGANVLTF. The J gene is TRBJ2-6, the V gene TRBV3-1 (or the pseudogene TRBV3-2), with D perhaps TRBD1 (6 bases). The germline V gene encodes CDR1 LGHDT and CDR2 YNNKEL (reference sequence). The ends were cut back, 0 bases at V and 2 bases at J, with 11 bases in the middle. The CDR3 spans 17 residues.

CDR3 loop: CASTLNRGTVNSPLHF. The CDR3 DNA sequence: TGTGCCAGCACGCTTAATCGGGGGACAGTTAATTCACCCCTCCACTTT. This chain connects TRBV7-9 to TRBJ1-6, with 7 bases identical to TRBD1. Germline trimming cut 7 bases from V and 6 bases from J; bases unmatched to any gene: 12. Germline-derived CDR1 and CDR2 are SEHNR and FQNEAQ (reference sequence). CDR3 length equals 16 residues.

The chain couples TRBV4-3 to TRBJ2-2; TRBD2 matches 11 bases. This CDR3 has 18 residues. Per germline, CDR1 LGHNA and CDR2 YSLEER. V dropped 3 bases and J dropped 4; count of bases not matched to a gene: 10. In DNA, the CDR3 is TGCGCCAGCAGCCAGGCAAGACTAGCGGGGCTATTCACCGGGGAGCTGTTTTTT. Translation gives CASSQARLAGLFTGELFF.

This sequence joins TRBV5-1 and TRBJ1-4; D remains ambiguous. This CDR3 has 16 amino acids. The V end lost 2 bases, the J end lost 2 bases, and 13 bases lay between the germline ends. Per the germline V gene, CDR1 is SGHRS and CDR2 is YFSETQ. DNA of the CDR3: TGCGCCAGCAGCTTATGGTCCCCGGGGACTAATGAAAAACTGTTTTTT. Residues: CASSLWSPGTNEKLFF.

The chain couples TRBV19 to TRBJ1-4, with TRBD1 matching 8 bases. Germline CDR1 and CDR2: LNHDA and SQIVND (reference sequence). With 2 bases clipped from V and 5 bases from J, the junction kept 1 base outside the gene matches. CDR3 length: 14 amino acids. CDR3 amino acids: CASSIQGANEKLFF. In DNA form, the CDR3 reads TGTGCCAGTAGTATACAGGGGGCGAATGAAAAACTGTTTTTT.

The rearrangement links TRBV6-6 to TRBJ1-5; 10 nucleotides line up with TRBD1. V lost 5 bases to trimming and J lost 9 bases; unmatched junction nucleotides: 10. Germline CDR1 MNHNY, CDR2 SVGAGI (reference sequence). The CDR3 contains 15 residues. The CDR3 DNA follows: TGTGCCAGCAGTGATCCGGGACAGGGGATCAGGCCCCAGCATTTT. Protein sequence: CASSDPGQGIRPQHF.

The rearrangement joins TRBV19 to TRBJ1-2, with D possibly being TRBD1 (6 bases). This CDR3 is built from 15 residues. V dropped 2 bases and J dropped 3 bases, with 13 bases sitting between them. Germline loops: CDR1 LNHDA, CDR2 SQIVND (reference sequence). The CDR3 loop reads CASSIHNRAHYGYTF. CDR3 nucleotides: TGTGCCAGTAGTATACATAACAGGGCGCACTATGGCTACACCTTC.

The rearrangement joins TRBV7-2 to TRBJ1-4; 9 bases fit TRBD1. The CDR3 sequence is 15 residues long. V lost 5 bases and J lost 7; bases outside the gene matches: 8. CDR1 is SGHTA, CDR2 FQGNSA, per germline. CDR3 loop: CASSGTGLRTEKLFF. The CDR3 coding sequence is TGTGCCAGCAGCGGGACAGGGTTGAGAACTGAAAAACTGTTTTTT.

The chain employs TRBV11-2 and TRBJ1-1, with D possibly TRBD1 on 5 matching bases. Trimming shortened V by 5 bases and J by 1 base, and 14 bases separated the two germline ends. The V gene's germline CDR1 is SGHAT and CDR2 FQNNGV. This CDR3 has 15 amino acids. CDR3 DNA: TGTGCCAGCAGCACCATCGACAGCCAGAACACTGAAGCTTTCTTT. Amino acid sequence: CASSTIDSQNTEAFF.

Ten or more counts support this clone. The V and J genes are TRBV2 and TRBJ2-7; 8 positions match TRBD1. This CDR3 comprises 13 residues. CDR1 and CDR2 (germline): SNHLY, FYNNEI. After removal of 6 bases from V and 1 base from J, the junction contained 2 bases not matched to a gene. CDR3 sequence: CASRDRASYEQYF. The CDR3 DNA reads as TGTGCCAGCAGGGACAGGGCTTCCTACGAGCAGTACTTC. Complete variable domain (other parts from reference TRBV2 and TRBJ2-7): EPEVTQTPSHQVTQMGQEVILRCVPISNHLYFYWYRQILGQKVEFLVSFYNNEISEKSEIFDDQFSVERPDGSNFTLKIRSTKLEDSAMYFCASRDRASYEQYFGPGTRLTVT.

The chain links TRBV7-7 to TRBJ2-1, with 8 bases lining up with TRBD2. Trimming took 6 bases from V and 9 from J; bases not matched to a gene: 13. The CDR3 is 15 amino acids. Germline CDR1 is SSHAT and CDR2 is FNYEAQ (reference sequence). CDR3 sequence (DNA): TGTGCCAGCAGTCCCACCCGCGGGGGGACGGCTGAGCAGTTCTTC. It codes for CASSPTRGGTAEQFF.

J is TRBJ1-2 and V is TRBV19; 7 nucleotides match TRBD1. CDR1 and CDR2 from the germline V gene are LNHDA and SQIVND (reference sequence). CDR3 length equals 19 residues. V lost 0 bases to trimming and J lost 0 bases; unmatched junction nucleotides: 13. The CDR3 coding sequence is TGTGCCAGTAGTATAGAAGGGGACAGATTTGCGGGGCCTAACTATGGCTACACCTTC. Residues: CASSIEGDRFAGPNYGYTF.

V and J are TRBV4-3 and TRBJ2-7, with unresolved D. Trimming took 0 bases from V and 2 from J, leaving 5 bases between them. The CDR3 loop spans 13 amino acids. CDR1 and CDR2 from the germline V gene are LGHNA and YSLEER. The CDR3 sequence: CASSQEYTYEQYF. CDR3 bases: TGCGCCAGCAGCCAAGAATACACCTACGAGCAGTACTTC.

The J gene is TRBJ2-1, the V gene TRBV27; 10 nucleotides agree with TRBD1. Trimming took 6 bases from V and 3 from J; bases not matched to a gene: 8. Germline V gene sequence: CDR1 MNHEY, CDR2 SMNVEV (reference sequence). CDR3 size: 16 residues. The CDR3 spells CASRLRDRGIYNEQFF. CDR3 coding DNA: TGTGCCAGCAGGCTCCGGGACAGGGGTATCTACAATGAGCAGTTCTTC.

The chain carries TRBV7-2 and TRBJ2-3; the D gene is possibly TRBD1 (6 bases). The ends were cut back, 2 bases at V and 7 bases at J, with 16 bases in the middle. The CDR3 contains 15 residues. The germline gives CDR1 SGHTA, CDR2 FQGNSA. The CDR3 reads CASSLLSQGLHTQYF. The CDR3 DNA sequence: TGTGCCAGCAGCTTACTGTCGCAGGGGTTGCATACGCAGTATTTT.

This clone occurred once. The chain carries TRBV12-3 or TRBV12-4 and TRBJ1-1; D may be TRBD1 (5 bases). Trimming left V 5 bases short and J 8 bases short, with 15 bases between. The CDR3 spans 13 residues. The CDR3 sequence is CASSIKQGSEAFF. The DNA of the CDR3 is TGTGCCAGCAGTATCAAGCAGGGTTCGGAAGCTTTCTTT.

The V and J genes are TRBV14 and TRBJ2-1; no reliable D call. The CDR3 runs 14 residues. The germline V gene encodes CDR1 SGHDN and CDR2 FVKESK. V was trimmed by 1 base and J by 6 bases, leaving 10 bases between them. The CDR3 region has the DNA TGTGCCAGCAGCCAAGCATTAGTATCCAATGAGCAGTTCTTC. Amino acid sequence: CASSQALVSNEQFF.